A selection of T cell receptor beta chains follows, all from one sample in a study of control samples from healthy donors and cancer patients. The assay was immunoSEQ multiplex PCR, and TCRdb's table has in-frame clones only and misses some. Found here are 130,000 or so clones, 75% to 95% of them singletons; the top ten hold more than 6.5%. Sequencing was performed on blood. These TCRs come from a man younger than 35 in good health. CDR3s include the opening cysteine and the closing phenylalanine or tryptophan. A D gene is named only where the DNA matches it firmly. Clone size appears in some rows only: once, few, many, or a class for an expanded clone.

CASSLEGHLEAFF	TGTGCCAGCAGCTTAGAGGGACACCTTGAAGCTTTCTTT	TRBV11-3	-	TRBJ1-1	-
CASTLDRVKDEQYF	TGTGCCAGCACCCTGGACAGGGTCAAGGACGAGCAGTACTTC	TRBV2	TRBD1	TRBJ2-7	-
CASSTARGGQEKLFF	TGTGCCAGCTCGACCGCGCGGGGGGGTCAAGAAAAACTGTTTTTT	TRBV18	-	TRBJ1-4	-
CASSLGQGSSNQPQHF	TGCGCCAGCAGCCTCGGACAGGGCTCGAGCAATCAGCCCCAGCATTTT	TRBV4-1	TRBD1	TRBJ1-5	few
CASSPGQGALGQPQHF	TGTGCCAGCAGCCCAGGACAGGGGGCGCTAGGTCAGCCCCAGCATTTT	TRBV7-9	TRBD1	TRBJ1-5	-
CASRDYETGSGEKLFF	TGTGCCAGCAGGGACTATGAGACGGGGTCGGGTGAAAAACTGTTTTTT	TRBV28	-	TRBJ1-4	-
CASSFQGAGGNEQFF	TGCGCCAGCAGCTTCCAGGGGGCTGGGGGGAATGAGCAGTTCTTC	TRBV5-1	TRBD1	TRBJ2-1	-
CASSLGRGNTEAFF	TGTGCCAGCAGCTTAGGGAGGGGGAACACTGAAGCTTTCTTT	TRBV7-3	-	TRBJ1-1	-
CASSPRGGELFF	TGCGCCAGCAGCCCCAGGGGGGGGGAGCTGTTTTTT	TRBV5-1	TRBD1	TRBJ2-2	-
CASSRGGVGGNTIYF	TGCGCCAGCAGCCGAGGAGGAGTAGGTGGAAACACCATATATTTT	TRBV4-3	-	TRBJ1-3	-
CAWSVRRGNEKLFF	TGTGCCTGGAGTGTACGGAGGGGTAATGAAAAACTGTTTTTT	TRBV30	-	TRBJ1-4	-
CASRAGGGHTYEQYF	TGTGCCAGCAGGGCGGGGGGGGGCCATACCTACGAGCAGTACTTC	TRBV6-5	TRBD2	TRBJ2-7	-
CSVRTPGLEAFF	TGCAGCGTGAGAACGCCGGGTCTTGAAGCTTTCTTT	TRBV29-1	-	TRBJ1-1	-
CASSQEYWGQGSSYEQYF	TGCGCCAGCAGCCAAGAGTATTGGGGACAGGGGAGCTCCTACGAGCAGTACTTC	TRBV4-1	TRBD1	TRBJ2-7	-
CASSPSPRTALEAFF	TGTGCCAGCAGCCCTTCCCCAAGGACAGCACTTGAAGCTTTCTTT	TRBV3-1/TRBV3-2	-	TRBJ1-1	-
CASSIDPRLNQPQHF	TGTGCCAGTAGTATAGATCCCCGGCTCAATCAGCCCCAGCATTTT	TRBV19	-	TRBJ1-5	once
CASSLQGGTDTQYF	TGCGCCAGCAGCTTACAGGGCGGCACAGATACGCAGTATTTT	TRBV5-1	-	TRBJ2-3	-
CASIPDRLSNQPQHF	TGTGCCAGCATCCCCGACAGACTTAGCAATCAGCCCCAGCATTTT	TRBV6-5	-	TRBJ1-5	-
CASTLPGQYQPQHF	TGTGCCAGTACCTTACCCGGACAGTATCAGCCCCAGCATTTT	TRBV19	-	TRBJ1-5	-
CASSLVGTDTGELFF	TGTGCCAGCAGCTTAGTGGGGACGGACACCGGGGAGCTGTTTTTT	TRBV7-2	-	TRBJ2-2	-
CASSQGEGFSYGYTF	TGCGCCAGCAGCCAAGGGGAAGGGTTTAGCTATGGCTACACCTTC	TRBV4-3	-	TRBJ1-2	-
CASSSSGPSYEQYF	TGTGCCAGCAGCTCATCGGGACCTTCCTACGAGCAGTACTTC	TRBV7-3	-	TRBJ2-7	-
CASSFQTGGTGELFF	TGTGCCAGCAGTTTCCAGACAGGGGGGACCGGGGAGCTGTTTTTT	TRBV27	TRBD1	TRBJ2-2	-
CSASRADRGREKLFF	TGCAGTGCTAGTCGGGCAGACAGGGGTAGGGAAAAACTGTTTTTT	TRBV20-1	TRBD1	TRBJ1-4	-
CASSLDRNQPQHF	TGTGCCAGTAGCCTCGACAGGAATCAGCCCCAGCATTTT	TRBV19	-	TRBJ1-5	few
CASSQTGSYEQYF	TGTGCCAGCAGCCAGACAGGTTCCTACGAGCAGTACTTC	TRBV7-9	-	TRBJ2-7	once
CASSTLGEEYF	TGTGCCAGCAGCACACTGGGTGAGGAGTATTTT	TRBV7-2	-	TRBJ2-3	-
CASSKSSDSTGEQYF	TGTGCCAGCAGCAAATCGAGTGACTCAACGGGCGAGCAGTACTTC	TRBV21-1	-	TRBJ2-7	-
CASSALTEAFF	TGTGCCAGCAGTGCCCTCACTGAAGCTTTCTTT	TRBV28	-	TRBJ1-1	-
CAWSVARAYGYTF	TGTGCCTGGAGTGTCGCGAGGGCCTATGGCTACACCTTC	TRBV30	-	TRBJ1-2	once
CASSMSLAFTLDTQYF	TGTGCCAGTAGTATGAGTCTAGCGTTCACCTTAGATACGCAGTATTTT	TRBV19	-	TRBJ2-3	-
CASIPGPGESPLHF	TGCGCCAGCATCCCCGGCCCAGGGGAGTCACCCCTCCACTTT	TRBV5-1	-	TRBJ1-6	-
CASSVNPGSQPQHF	TGTGCCAGCAGCGTTAACCCCGGGAGTCAGCCCCAGCATTTT	TRBV9	-	TRBJ1-5	-
CASSEAQNRGHEQYF	TGTGCCAGCAGTGAAGCGCAGAACAGGGGCCACGAGCAGTACTTC	TRBV6-1	TRBD1	TRBJ2-7	once
CASSLTGVGNTIYF	TGTGCCAGCAGCTTAACAGGGGTTGGAAACACCATATATTTT	TRBV7-3	-	TRBJ1-3	-
CASRTDRVEGYTF	TGTGCCAGCAGGACGGACAGGGTGGAAGGCTACACCTTC	TRBV6-5	TRBD1	TRBJ1-2	-
CASSLGGGQYF	TGTGCCAGCAGTTTGGGAGGAGGGCAGTACTTC	TRBV12-3/TRBV12-4	-	TRBJ2-7	-
CASSPGGVWETQYF	TGTGCCAGCAGCCCGGGGGGGGTGTGGGAGACCCAGTACTTC	TRBV11-3	TRBD2	TRBJ2-5	-
CARRSGRVKRNTEAFF	TGTGCCAGACGGAGTGGCAGGGTTAAGAGGAACACTGAAGCTTTCTTT	TRBV6-4	-	TRBJ1-1	-
CASSQGSGVLANGELFF	TGTGCCAGCAGCCAAGGTAGCGGGGTCTTGGCTAACGGGGAGCTGTTTTTT	TRBV3-1/TRBV3-2	TRBD2	TRBJ2-2	-
CASRAPTGRLEAFF	TGTGCCAGCAGGGCCCCGACAGGGCGACTGGAAGCTTTCTTT	TRBV2	TRBD1	TRBJ1-1	-